The rows below give T cell receptor beta chains drawn from one sample of a study of blood T cell repertoires in COVID-19. TCRdb's table, derived via immunoSEQ multiplex PCR, lists solely in-frame clones and lacks some. The sample records some 300,000 clones, 70% to 90% being singletons. The sequenced sample consisted of peripheral blood. The source of these receptors is a man between 65 and 79 years old with acute or convalescent COVID-19. Each CDR3 is given with its conserved first and last residue. D genes are given only for firm matches. Clone size is shown for a subset of rows, as once, few, many or a class of expanded clone.

TRBJ1-3,-,TRBV7-6,once,CASSLREYKGESGNTIYF,TGTGCCAGCAGCTTAAGGGAGTATAAGGGGGAATCTGGAAACACCATATATTTT
TRBJ1-5,-,TRBV5-7,-,CASSPGTNF,TGTGCCAGCAGCCCCGGGACAAATTTT
TRBJ2-3,TRBD2,TRBV25-1,-,CASTSAGGPGDTQYF,TGTGCCAGCACCTCAGCGGGGGGGCCAGGGGATACGCAGTATTTT
TRBJ2-1,TRBD2,TRBV27,few,CASSLWGGKGYNEQFF,TGTGCCAGCAGTTTATGGGGGGGGAAGGGGTACAATGAGCAGTTCTTC
TRBJ2-1,TRBD2,TRBV25-1,few,CASSESSGSRTRYNEQFF,TGTGCCAGCAGTGAATCTAGCGGGAGTAGGACGCGATACAATGAGCAGTTCTTC
TRBJ1-1,TRBD1,TRBV19,-,CASKTGPNTEAFF,TGTGCCAGTAAGACAGGGCCGAACACTGAAGCTTTCTTT
TRBJ2-7,TRBD1,TRBV28,-,CAAQGSREQYF,TGTGCCGCACAGGGGTCACGCGAGCAGTACTTC
TRBJ2-6,TRBD1,TRBV7-2,once,CASSLGGTGNPGANVLTF,TGTGCCAGCAGCTTAGGCGGGACAGGAAACCCTGGGGCCAACGTCCTGACTTTC
TRBJ2-1,-,TRBV19,-,CASSAYIAERYNEQFF,TGTGCCAGTAGTGCCTATATAGCGGAGCGCTACAATGAGCAGTTCTTC
TRBJ1-3,TRBD1,TRBV4-3,once,CASSRLTGTGFSGNTIYF,TGCGCCAGCAGCCGTTTAACCGGGACAGGGTTTTCTGGAAACACCATATATTTT
TRBJ2-2,TRBD2,TRBV30,once,CAWSVKRGPVGELFF,TGTGCCTGGAGTGTAAAGCGGGGGCCCGTCGGGGAGCTGTTTTTT
TRBJ1-2,-,TRBV3-1/TRBV3-2,-,CASSLTVANYGCTF,TGTGCCAGCAGCCTGACAGTGGCTAACTATGGCTGCACCTTC
TRBJ2-1,TRBD2,TRBV6-1,-,CASSEVREKQFF,TGTGCCAGCAGTGAAGTGCGGGAGAAGCAGTTCTTC
TRBJ1-5,-,TRBV20-1,-,CSASFIRDAQPQHF,TGCAGTGCTAGTTTCATCAGGGATGCTCAGCCCCAGCATTTT
TRBJ1-5,-,TRBV27,few,CASSLPRELFNQPQHF,TGTGCCAGCAGTTTACCCCGCGAGCTTTTCAATCAGCCCCAGCATTTT
TRBJ1-4,-,TRBV3-1/TRBV3-2,-,CASSHGTSTNEKLFF,TGTGCCAGCAGCCACGGGACATCAACTAATGAAAAACTGTTTTTT
TRBJ1-2,TRBD1,TRBV28,few,CASSGPGQAFGYTF,TGTGCCAGCAGCGGACCCGGACAGGCCTTTGGCTACACCTTC
TRBJ2-7,-,TRBV6-2/TRBV6-3,-,CASSYSGGLEQYF,TGTGCCAGCAGTTACTCGGGAGGACTCGAGCAGTACTTC
TRBJ1-3,-,TRBV4-3,-,CASSQSGGPGNTIYF,TGCGCCAGCAGCCAATCGGGGGGCCCGGGAAACACCATATATTTT
TRBJ2-2,-,TRBV27,-,CASRQRITGHTGELFF,TGTGCCAGCAGACAACGCATCACTGGGCACACCGGGGAGCTGTTTTTT
TRBJ1-6,-,TRBV28,once,CASTSPGIANSPLHF,TGTGCCAGCACCTCCCCAGGGATAGCAAATTCACCCCTCCACTTT
TRBJ1-3,-,TRBV7-9,-,CASSLYRGANSGNTIYF,TGTGCCAGCAGCTTATACCGGGGGGCGAACTCTGGAAACACCATATATTTT
TRBJ2-4,-,TRBV7-2,-,CASSLAPQGMGKNIQYF,TGTGCCAGCAGCTTAGCCCCACAGGGTATGGGCAAAAACATTCAGTACTTC
TRBJ1-1,TRBD1,TRBV10-1,-,CASTRDRGGTEAFF,TGCGCCAGCACCAGGGACAGGGGAGGCACTGAAGCTTTCTTT
TRBJ1-5,TRBD1,TRBV6-4,-,CASPTGVGVSNQPQHF,TGTGCCAGCCCAACAGGGGTGGGTGTGAGCAATCAGCCCCAGCATTTT
TRBJ1-5,-,TRBV15,-,CATSRTGNNQPQHF,TGTGCCACCAGCAGAACAGGTAACAATCAGCCCCAGCATTTT